The count of the clone carrying this TCR beta chain is one. Every single patient, without exception, relapsed after autologous stem cell transplantation, and brentuximab vedotin exposure varied. This record comes from a study of PD-1 blockade in classical Hodgkin lymphoma. Per the germline V gene, CDR1 is ENHRY and CDR2 is SYGVKD. J was trimmed by 0 bases and V by 7 bases; bases with no gene match: 8. The CDR3 is made up of 16 amino acids. Repertoires were generated with immunoSEQ multiplex PCR, while TCRdb's copy carries only in-frame clones and drops some. The sample shows approximately 60,000 clones, 88% of them seen only once.

Sequencing was performed on peripheral blood mononuclear cells (PBMCs), taken at baseline. The chain recombines TRBV10-3 with TRBJ2-1, with TRBD1 identical over 8 bases. The receptor was derived from a human donor with classical Hodgkin lymphoma. DNA for the CDR3: TGTGCCATCACCTTTGACAGGGGTAGCTCCTACAATGAGCAGTTCTTC. Its translation: CAITFDRGSSYNEQFF.